A single sample gave rise to the 31 T cell receptor beta chains below, sequenced in a study of cytomegalovirus exposure and HLA in healthy donors. Clones were sequenced by immunoSEQ multiplex PCR, and TCRdb holds only the in-frame ones, with some missing. The sample shows roughly 300,000 clones, roughly 87% of them seen only once. The sequenced material came from PBMCs. The source is a woman in her twenties or thirties in good health and CMV-seropositive.

V gene TRBV25-1 combines with J gene TRBJ2-7, with a tentative D call TRBD1 (6 bases). Trimming removed 5 bases from V and 4 bases from J, with 12 bases in between. Germline V gene lookup returns CDR1 MGHDK and CDR2 SYGVNS. CDR3 length: 13 amino acids. Here the CDR3 reads CASSKIGQYEQYF. CDR3 DNA sequence: TGTGCCAGCAGTAAAATTGGACAGTACGAGCAGTACTTC.

This chain uses TRBV6-4 with TRBJ2-7; TRBD1 matches at 9 bases. The CDR3 sequence is 14 residues long. Germline values: CDR1 MRHNA, CDR2 SNTAGT. Germline trimming cut 6 bases from V and 1 base from J; bases unmatched to any gene: 4. CDR3 in DNA: TGTGCCAGCAGCCCCGGGACAGGGTCCTACGAGCAGTACTTC. This encodes CASSPGTGSYEQYF.

This rearrangement joins TRBV11-2 to TRBJ2-7; unclear D gene. The CDR3 loop spans 14 amino acids. With 5 bases removed from V and 1 base from J, the gap between germline ends came to 12 bases. Germline CDR1 and CDR2: SGHAT and FQNNGV. CDR3 amino acids: CASSTTDGSYEQYF. CDR3 coding DNA: TGTGCCAGCAGCACTACGGACGGTTCCTACGAGCAGTACTTC.

V is TRBV27 and J is TRBJ1-2, with 8 bases identical to TRBD1. The CDR3 is 18 residues long. The V and J ends lost 0 bases and 4 bases, in that order; junction bases with no gene match: 13. CDR1 and CDR2 from the germline V gene are MNHEY and SMNVEV (reference sequence). The CDR3 here is CASSLSIWPGQGGYGYTF. Here the CDR3 DNA reads TGTGCCAGCAGTTTATCGATTTGGCCCGGACAGGGCGGCTATGGCTACACCTTC.

The chain joins TRBV6-1 to TRBJ2-2; perhaps TRBD1 as D (5 bases). The germline gives CDR1 MNHNS, CDR2 SASEGT. Trimming shortened V by 6 bases and J by 3 bases, and 11 bases separated the two germline ends. CDR3 length: 14 residues. The CDR3 loop is CASRVQADTGELFF. CDR3 DNA sequence: TGTGCCAGCAGAGTACAGGCGGACACCGGGGAGCTGTTTTTT.

A single count supports this clone. V and J are TRBV7-6 and TRBJ2-2; TRBD2 is a possible D gene (5 bases). This CDR3 region has 17 residues. V was pared by 5 bases and J by 1 base, with 17 bases between. Germline CDR1 is SGHVS and CDR2 is FNYEAQ. The CDR3 spells CASSPPWTGRNTGELFF. The CDR3 DNA reads as TGTGCCAGCAGCCCGCCCTGGACTGGGAGGAACACCGGGGAGCTGTTTTTT.

The chain recombines TRBV27 with TRBJ2-7; TRBD2 aligns across 12 bases. J gave up 1 base and V 0 bases, and 4 bases lay outside the gene matches. Per the germline V gene, CDR1 is MNHEY and CDR2 is SMNVEV (reference sequence). The CDR3 totals 17 residues. CDR3 amino acids: CASSLSGLAGGSYEQYF. As DNA, the CDR3 is TGTGCCAGCAGTTTATCGGGGCTAGCGGGAGGGTCCTACGAGCAGTACTTC.

This clone was found once. Other DNA sequences within the sample encode an identical CDR3. This rearrangement joins TRBV5-6 to TRBJ2-3, with D tentatively TRBD1 or TRBD2 (5 bases each). Trimming took off 0 bases at V and 4 bases at J, with 9 bases between the two ends. The CDR3 sequence is 14 residues long. Germline lookup yields CDR1 SGHDT and CDR2 YYEEEE. CDR3 DNA sequence: TGTGCCAGCAGCTTGGGAGGGGTGGCAGATACGCAGTATTTT. It codes for CASSLGGVADTQYF.

J is TRBJ1-2 and V is TRBV5-4, with D perhaps matching TRBD1 (6 bases). Germline V lookup: CDR1 SGHNT, CDR2 YYREEE (reference sequence). Trimming removed 0 bases at V and 0 bases at J, with 15 bases between. The length of the CDR3 is 17 residues. The CDR3 DNA follows: TGTGCCAGCAGCTTGGTTGGGGCAGGGGCAGCTAACTATGGCTACACCTTC. This codes for CASSLVGAGAANYGYTF.

This rearrangement joins TRBV9 to TRBJ2-5; 12 bases align to TRBD1. The germline V gene has CDR1 SGDLS and CDR2 YYNGEE. This CDR3 is 15 amino acids long. J lost 4 bases, V lost 4 bases, and 5 bases had no gene match. The CDR3 here is CASSTRDRGRETQYF. CDR3 nucleotides: TGTGCCAGCAGCACACGGGACAGGGGGCGAGAGACCCAGTACTTC.

The chain employs TRBV30 and TRBJ1-3, with D unclear. Germline CDR1 reads GTSNPN; CDR2 reads SVGIG (reference sequence). V was pared by 0 bases and J by 4 bases, with 4 bases between. The CDR3 is 12 residues long. In DNA form, the CDR3 reads TGTGCCTGGAGTGTAGGGGGAAACACCATATATTTT. It translates to CAWSVGGNTIYF.

The chain couples TRBV30 to TRBJ2-2; the D gene is possibly TRBD2 (6 bases). Germline V gene sequence: CDR1 GTSNPN, CDR2 SVGIG (reference sequence). Trimming removed 0 bases from V and 6 bases from J, with 8 bases in between. The length of the CDR3 is 13 residues. CDR3 nucleotides: TGTGCCTGGAGTGTAGGGAGGTCCGGGGAGCTGTTTTTT. Encoded protein: CAWSVGRSGELFF.

This chain joins TRBV7-3 and TRBJ1-2; unclear D gene. The CDR3 consists of 15 residues. Trimming removed 3 bases from V and 6 bases from J, with 17 bases in between. The germline V gene has CDR1 SGHTA and CDR2 FQGTGA. The CDR3 region is CASSLGGFDRDGYTF. For the CDR3, the DNA is TGTGCCAGCAGCTTGGGCGGCTTTGACCGGGATGGCTACACCTTC.

V usage is TRBV7-8 and J usage is TRBJ2-7; tentatively, D is TRBD1 (6 bases). The CDR3 has 14 amino acids. V was trimmed by 5 bases and J by 0 bases, leaving 11 bases between them. CDR1 SGHVS and CDR2 FQNEAQ come from the germline V gene. The CDR3 DNA reads TGTGCCAGCAGCGGGGGACACCTCTCCTACGAGCAGTACTTC. Amino acid sequence: CASSGGHLSYEQYF.

CDR3 nucleotides: TGTGCCAGCAGTTACACCGCCGGGACCGGTAATGATATTCAGTACTTC. Protein: CASSYTAGTGNDIQYF. The chain uses TRBV6-5 and TRBJ2-4; tentatively, D is TRBD1 or TRBD2 (5 bases each). The CDR3 extends over 16 amino acids. Germline-derived CDR1 and CDR2 are MNHEY and SVGAGI. V lost 2 bases and J 10 bases, leaving 21 bases between the germline ends.

This sequence joins TRBV2 and TRBJ1-3, with 8 positions matching TRBD1. Per germline, CDR1 SNHLY and CDR2 FYNNEI. V gave up 3 bases and J gave up 4 bases; unmatched junction bases: 8. The CDR3 consists of 16 residues. As DNA, the CDR3 is TGTGCCAGCAGTGACGGACAGGGAGGGGTGGGAAACACCATATATTTT. This codes for CASSDGQGGVGNTIYF.

DNA of the CDR3: TGTGCCTGGAGTACACTCGGGACAGGCCCCTATGGCTACACCTTC. The encoded protein is CAWSTLGTGPYGYTF. The chain carries TRBV30 and TRBJ1-2, with 8 bases lining up with TRBD1. The V gene end was trimmed by 2 bases and the J gene end by 4 bases; junction bases not matched to a gene: 9. Germline CDR1 and CDR2: GTSNPN and SVGIG (reference sequence). The CDR3 spans 15 residues. The whole variable domain, filled in from reference TRBV30 and TRBJ1-2, reads SQTIHQWPATLVQPVGSPLSLECTVEGTSNPNLYWYRQAAGRGLQLLFYSVGIGQISSEVPQNLSASRPQDRQFILSSKKLLLSDSGFYLCAWSTLGTGPYGYTFGSGTRLTVV.

The chain has TRBV30 and TRBJ1-2, with TRBD1 matching 8 bases. The CDR3 has 13 residues. Germline trimming cut 0 bases from V and 7 bases from J; bases unmatched to any gene: 4. The germline gives CDR1 GTSNPN, CDR2 SVGIG (reference sequence). For the CDR3, the DNA is TGTGCCTGGAGTGTAGGAACAGGGGGTGGCTACACCTTC. Its protein product is CAWSVGTGGGYTF.

This chain joins TRBV30 and TRBJ2-5, with D perhaps being TRBD1 or TRBD2 (5 bases each). Germline CDR1 reads GTSNPN; CDR2 reads SVGIG (reference sequence). The CDR3 loop spans 12 amino acids. Trimming pared 5 bases from V and 5 bases from J, leaving 12 bases between. DNA of the CDR3: TGTGCCTGGGCACGAGGGACCGAGACCCAGTACTTC. This gives the protein CAWARGTETQYF.

The chain uses TRBV27 and TRBJ2-5; no clear D gene. Matching the DNA end better, TRBJ2-7 makes the J call doubtful. The germline gives CDR1 MNHEY, CDR2 SMNVEV (reference sequence). This CDR3 is 15 amino acids long. In DNA, the CDR3 is TGTGCCAGCAGTTTGGTGGGCCAAGGTTTTATCGAGCAGTACTTC. This translates into CASSLVGQGFIEQYF.

The chain links TRBV4-1 to TRBJ2-7, with TRBD2 matching 7 bases. The CDR3 is made up of 13 amino acids. CDR1 and CDR2 from the germline V gene are MGHRA and YSYEKL. Germline trimming cut 4 bases from V and 1 base from J; bases unmatched to any gene: 1. Here the CDR3 DNA reads TGCGCCAGCAGCCTCGGGGGGTCCTACGAGCAGTACTTC. Translation gives CASSLGGSYEQYF.

V gene TRBV9 combines with J gene TRBJ2-6; D ambiguous. The V end was cut by 0 bases, the J end by 5 bases, with 3 bases between. The CDR3 length is 13 residues. Germline values: CDR1 SGDLS, CDR2 YYNGEE. In DNA, the CDR3 is TGTGCCAGCAGCGTAGGGCGGGCCAACGTCCTGACTTTC. Translated: CASSVGRANVLTF.

This chain uses TRBV7-3 with TRBJ1-1; 10 bases are a match to TRBD1. Germline V gene data show CDR1 as SGHTA and CDR2 as FQGTGA. CDR3 length: 14 amino acids. Germline trimming cut 5 bases from V and 5 bases from J; bases unmatched to any gene: 5. The CDR3 nucleotides read TGTGCCAGCAGCCGGGACAGGGGTGAGACTGAAGCTTTCTTT. Amino acids: CASSRDRGETEAFF.

The chain employs TRBV30 and TRBJ1-2; D remains unclear. This CDR3 comprises 11 residues. The V end lost 1 base, the J end lost 0 bases, and 0 bases lay between the germline ends. Germline loops: CDR1 GTSNPN, CDR2 SVGIG (reference sequence). The CDR3 DNA reads as TGTGCCTGGAGTGCTAACTATGGCTACACCTTC. Translation gives CAWSANYGYTF.

The table lists this clone with a few counts. The V call is TRBV28, the J call TRBJ1-2; D remains unclear. From germline, CDR1 is MDHEN and CDR2 SYDVKM. The CDR3 has 14 residues. V lost 5 bases to trimming and J lost 2 bases, with 12 bases between them. The CDR3 DNA is TGTGCCAGCAGTCCGAGGACGGTAAACTATGGCTACACCTTC. Protein product: CASSPRTVNYGYTF.

V is TRBV30 and J is TRBJ1-1; no reliable D call. The CDR3 totals 13 residues. Germline CDR1 is GTSNPN and CDR2 is SVGIG (reference sequence). The V and J ends lost 0 bases and 1 base respectively, with 6 bases between them. CDR3 protein: CAWSVSPNTEAFF. The CDR3, as DNA: TGTGCCTGGAGTGTAAGCCCGAACACTGAAGCTTTCTTT.

This clone has more than one count but fewer than ten. The V gene is TRBV27, the J gene TRBJ1-2; no clear D gene. The V end was cut by 3 bases, the J end by 4 bases, with 15 bases between. The V gene's germline CDR1 is MNHEY and CDR2 SMNVEV (reference sequence). This CDR3 comprises 15 residues. The CDR3 reads CASSFSADHGYGYTF. The CDR3 coding sequence is TGTGCCAGCAGTTTTTCGGCCGATCACGGCTATGGCTACACCTTC.

The chain is built from TRBV6-5 and TRBJ2-1, with TRBD2 as a possible D gene (5 bases). Per germline, CDR1 MNHEY and CDR2 SVGAGI. CDR3 length equals 12 residues. V lost 5 bases and J lost 7, with 9 bases in between. Here the CDR3 DNA reads TGTGCCAGCAGTGACTACGAAAATGAGCAGTTCTTC. This codes for CASSDYENEQFF.

The chain recombines TRBV2 with TRBJ2-7; TRBD1 is a possible D gene (5 bases). Germline CDR1 is SNHLY and CDR2 is FYNNEI. Trimming left V 6 bases short and J 0 bases short, with 15 bases between. CDR3 length: 15 amino acids. Here the CDR3 DNA reads TGTGCCAGCAGCGCCCAGGGTTCTAGCTCCTACGAGCAGTACTTC. This translates into CASSAQGSSSYEQYF.

The chain joins TRBV9 to TRBJ2-7; 7 bases map to TRBD1. The junction had 2 bases not matched to a gene; V was cut back by 0 bases and J by 2 bases. The CDR3 is 14 amino acids. CDR1 and CDR2 from the germline V gene are SGDLS and YYNGEE. CDR3 bases: TGTGCCAGCAGCGTAGTCGGGACAGCCTACGAGCAGTACTTC. This sequence encodes CASSVVGTAYEQYF.

V gene TRBV28 combines with J gene TRBJ2-7; the match to TRBD1 covers 9 bases. This CDR3 is 14 amino acids long. J was trimmed by 3 bases and V by 1 base; bases with no gene match: 1. CDR1 is MDHEN, CDR2 SYDVKM, per germline. CDR3 sequence: CASSLLGQGYEQYF. The DNA of the CDR3 is TGTGCCAGCAGTTTATTGGGACAGGGCTACGAGCAGTACTTC.